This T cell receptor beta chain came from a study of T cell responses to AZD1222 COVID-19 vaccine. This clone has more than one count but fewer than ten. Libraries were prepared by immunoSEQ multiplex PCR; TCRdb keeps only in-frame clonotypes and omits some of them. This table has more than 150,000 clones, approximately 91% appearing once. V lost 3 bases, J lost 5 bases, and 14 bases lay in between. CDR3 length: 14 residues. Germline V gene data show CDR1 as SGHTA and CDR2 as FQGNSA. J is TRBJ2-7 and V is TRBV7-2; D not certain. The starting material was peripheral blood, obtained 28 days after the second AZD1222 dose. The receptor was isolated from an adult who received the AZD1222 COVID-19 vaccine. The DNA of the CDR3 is TGTGCCAGCAGCTTGGGTAGCCCAAAAGACGAGCAGTACTTC. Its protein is CASSLGSPKDEQYF.